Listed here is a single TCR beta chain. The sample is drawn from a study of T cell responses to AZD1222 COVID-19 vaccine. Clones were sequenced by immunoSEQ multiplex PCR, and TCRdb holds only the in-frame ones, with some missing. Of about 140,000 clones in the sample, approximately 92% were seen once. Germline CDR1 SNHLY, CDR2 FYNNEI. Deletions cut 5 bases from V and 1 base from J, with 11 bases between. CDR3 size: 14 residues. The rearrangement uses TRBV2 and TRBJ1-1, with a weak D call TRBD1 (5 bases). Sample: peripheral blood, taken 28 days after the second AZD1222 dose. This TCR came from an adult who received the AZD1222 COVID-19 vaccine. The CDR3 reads CASSTGTANTEAFF. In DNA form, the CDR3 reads TGTGCCAGCAGTACCGGGACGGCGAACACTGAAGCTTTCTTT.